The rows below give T cell receptor beta chains drawn from one sample of a study of T cells in Graves' hyperthyroidism and ophthalmopathy. TCRdb independently ran MiXCR on the multiplex PCR reads; one entry per CDR3 protein. The sample yields roughly 180,000 distinct CDR3 sequences, more than 15% seen once. Input material: blood. The receptor source for this set is a woman aged 45-59 years with Graves' hyperthyroidism. Each CDR3 is given with its conserved first and last residue. D genes are given only for firm matches. Not every row has a clone size; where given, it reads once, few, many or a size class.

clone_size,v_call,j_call,d_call,cdr3_length,cdr3_aa,cdr3_nt
many,TRBV20-1,TRBJ2-2,-,12,CGGRTNTGELFF,TGCGGGGGACGGACGAACACCGGGGAGCTGTTTTTT
many,TRBV6-1,TRBJ1-4,-,15,CASSTPGPMGEKLFF,TGTGCCAGCAGTACCCCGGGACCCATGGGGGAAAAACTGTTTTTT
many,TRBV5-1,TRBJ1-1,-,16,CASSLGTKGTNTEAFF,TGCGCCAGCAGCTTGGGGACCAAGGGAACGAACACTGAAGCTTTCTTT
-,TRBV12-3/TRBV12-4,TRBJ2-7,-,11,CASSFRGVQYF,TGTGCCAGCAGTTTCCGCGGAGTGCAGTACTTC
many,TRBV6-1,TRBJ2-7,-,14,CASSELRGSYEQYF,TGTGCCAGCAGTGAATTAAGGGGTAGCTACGAGCAGTACTTC
many,TRBV29-1,TRBJ1-2,-,12,CSAHRDWGGYTF,TGCAGCGCCCACAGGGATTGGGGGGGCTACACCTTC
-,TRBV19,TRBJ2-7,-,11,CASSIFGEQYF,TGTGCCAGTAGTATCTTCGGTGAGCAGTACTTC
-,TRBV2,TRBJ1-5,-,15,CASSGQALDNQPQHF,TGTGCCAGCAGTGGACAGGCCCTAGACAATCAGCCCCAGCATTTT
-,TRBV20-1,TRBJ1-1,-,14,CSANTGPMNTEAFF,TGCAGTGCCAACACAGGGCCAATGAACACTGAAGCTTTCTTT
-,TRBV18,TRBJ1-3,TRBD1,16,CASSPLGQASGNTIYF,TGTGCCAGCTCACCACTGGGACAGGCTTCTGGAAACACCATATATTTT
many,TRBV7-9,TRBJ1-1,-,14,CASSLAVTATEAFF,TGTGCCAGCAGCTTAGCGGTGACAGCCACTGAAGCTTTCTTT
many,TRBV20-1,TRBJ2-3,TRBD1,16,CSARDRKGAYTDTQYF,TGCAGTGCTAGAGATCGGAAGGGGGCCTATACAGATACGCAGTATTTT
many,TRBV7-9,TRBJ2-7,-,13,CASSSGASYEQYF,TGTGCCAGCAGCTCCGGTGCCTCCTACGAGCAGTACTTC
many,TRBV20-1,TRBJ1-1,-,14,CSAQPGFMNTEAFF,TGCAGTGCGCAGCCAGGGTTTATGAACACTGAAGCTTTCTTT
many,TRBV2,TRBJ1-2,TRBD1,15,CASSDLGQGNYGYTF,TGTGCCAGCAGTGACCTGGGACAGGGGAACTATGGCTACACCTTC
many,TRBV6-2/TRBV6-3,TRBJ1-1,-,13,CASSYRADRPAFF,TGTGCCAGCAGTTATCGGGCGGATCGGCCGGCTTTCTTT
-,TRBV7-8,TRBJ2-7,TRBD1,15,CASSLETGGGYEQYF,TGTGCCAGCAGCTTAGAGACAGGGGGTGGCTACGAGCAGTACTTC
once,TRBV5-1,TRBJ2-1,-,16,CASSLEQATRDNEQFF,TGCGCCAGCAGCTTGGAACAGGCCACACGGGACAATGAGCAGTTCTTC
many,TRBV5-1,TRBJ2-1,-,13,CASRQLARSEQFF,TGCGCCAGCAGGCAGCTCGCCCGCAGTGAGCAGTTCTTC
few,TRBV7-8,TRBJ1-6,-,16,CASSPYLGAGNSPLHF,TGTGCCAGCAGCCCCTACCTGGGGGCCGGTAATTCACCCCTCCACTTT
many,TRBV5-1,TRBJ2-1,-,12,CASSLVGDEQFF,TGCGCCAGCAGCTTGGTAGGGGATGAGCAGTTCTTC
many,TRBV5-5,TRBJ2-3,-,13,CASSPAGEDTQYF,TGTGCCAGCAGCCCGGCTGGCGAAGATACGCAGTATTTT
-,TRBV5-5,TRBJ1-1,-,15,CASSLWVGGSTEAFF,TGTGCCAGCAGCTTGTGGGTTGGAGGGAGCACTGAAGCTTTCTTT
many,TRBV7-2,TRBJ1-2,TRBD1,14,CASSSGQADYGYTF,TGTGCCAGCAGCTCGGGACAGGCGGACTATGGCTACACCTTC
many,TRBV7-8,TRBJ1-1,-,15,CASSSLVIGQTEAFF,TGTGCCAGCAGCTCCCTAGTTATAGGGCAGACTGAAGCTTTCTTT
many,TRBV5-1,TRBJ2-7,TRBD1,14,CASGNRGSSYEQYF,TGCGCCAGCGGCAACAGGGGCAGCTCCTACGAGCAGTACTTC
-,TRBV5-1,TRBJ2-1,TRBD1,16,CASSNTNGQVYNEQFF,TGCGCCAGCAGCAACACGAACGGACAGGTATACAATGAGCAGTTCTTC
many,TRBV7-9,TRBJ2-7,-,15,CASSGGGPFVYEQYF,TGTGCCAGCAGCGGAGGGGGCCCCTTCGTCTACGAGCAGTACTTC
-,TRBV20-1,TRBJ1-2,-,11,CSALGPYGYTF,TGCAGTGCCCTGGGGCCCTATGGCTACACCTTC
-,TRBV12-3/TRBV12-4,TRBJ1-6,TRBD1,18,CASSRRTGGSSYNSPLHF,TGTGCCAGCAGCCGGAGGACAGGGGGCAGCTCCTATAATTCACCCCTCCACTTT
many,TRBV11-2,TRBJ2-7,TRBD1,15,CASSPLDRGGYEQYF,TGTGCCAGCAGCCCACTGGACAGGGGTGGCTACGAGCAGTACTTC
many,TRBV2,TRBJ2-5,TRBD2,14,CASSGGGAEETQYF,TGTGCCAGCAGTGGCGGGGGGGCCGAAGAGACCCAGTACTTC
-,TRBV4-1,TRBJ1-2,-,14,CASSQERDGYGYTF,TGCGCCAGCAGCCAAGAGAGGGACGGCTATGGCTACACCTTC
many,TRBV6-1,TRBJ2-7,TRBD1,12,CASSRQGYEQYF,TGTGCCAGCAGTAGACAGGGCTACGAGCAGTACTTC
many,TRBV6-2/TRBV6-3,TRBJ2-1,-,14,CASNYSTRYNEQFF,TGTGCCAGCAATTACTCGACGCGCTACAATGAGCAGTTCTTC
few,TRBV12-3/TRBV12-4,TRBJ1-2,-,14,CASSPGRAIYGYTF,TGTGCCAGCAGCCCGGGACGGGCCATCTATGGCTACACCTTC
many,TRBV3-1,TRBJ2-7,-,13,CASSQDMRAWRYF,TGTGCCAGCAGCCAAGATATGAGGGCATGGCGGTACTTC
many,TRBV5-1,TRBJ2-3,-,14,CASSQTVYTDTQYF,TGCGCCAGCAGCCAGACCGTGTACACAGATACGCAGTATTTT
many,TRBV6-9,TRBJ2-3,-,16,CASSYVRDTYTDTQYF,TGTGCCAGCAGTTATGTTCGGGACACGTACACAGATACGCAGTATTTT
many,TRBV5-1,TRBJ1-4,-,14,CASSLKQYDEKLFF,TGCGCCAGCAGCTTGAAGCAATACGATGAAAAACTGTTTTTT
many,TRBV7-2,TRBJ1-5,-,13,CASSRGMNQPQHF,TGTGCCAGCAGCCGAGGGATGAATCAGCCCCAGCATTTT
many,TRBV6-1,TRBJ2-1,TRBD2,17,CASQRTGTSGGRNEQFF,TGTGCCAGCCAAAGAACCGGGACTAGCGGGGGTAGAAATGAGCAGTTCTTC
-,TRBV11-2,TRBJ2-7,-,17,CASSRSPPGGSFYEQYF,TGTGCCAGCAGTCGGTCCCCCCCCGGGGGTTCCTTCTACGAGCAGTACTTC
many,TRBV7-9,TRBJ1-2,TRBD1,15,CASSLGQGALDGYTF,TGTGCCAGCAGCTTAGGACAGGGGGCGCTTGATGGCTACACCTTC
many,TRBV6-1,TRBJ1-1,-,12,CASGGGYTEAFF,TGTGCCAGCGGAGGCGGATACACTGAAGCTTTCTTT
many,TRBV6-1,TRBJ1-1,TRBD1,16,CASSYGLTGTGVEAFF,TGTGCCAGCAGTTACGGCCTAACCGGGACAGGGGTCGAAGCTTTCTTT
many,TRBV2,TRBJ2-5,-,12,CASSSGGETQYF,TGTGCCAGCTCTTCTGGGGGGGAGACCCAGTACTTC
-,TRBV28,TRBJ1-2,TRBD1,14,CASSVTGDHYGYTF,TGTGCCAGCAGTGTGACAGGGGATCACTATGGCTACACCTTC
many,TRBV7-6,TRBJ1-1,-,13,CASSAQVNTEAFF,TGTGCCAGCAGCGCCCAAGTTAACACTGAAGCTTTCTTT